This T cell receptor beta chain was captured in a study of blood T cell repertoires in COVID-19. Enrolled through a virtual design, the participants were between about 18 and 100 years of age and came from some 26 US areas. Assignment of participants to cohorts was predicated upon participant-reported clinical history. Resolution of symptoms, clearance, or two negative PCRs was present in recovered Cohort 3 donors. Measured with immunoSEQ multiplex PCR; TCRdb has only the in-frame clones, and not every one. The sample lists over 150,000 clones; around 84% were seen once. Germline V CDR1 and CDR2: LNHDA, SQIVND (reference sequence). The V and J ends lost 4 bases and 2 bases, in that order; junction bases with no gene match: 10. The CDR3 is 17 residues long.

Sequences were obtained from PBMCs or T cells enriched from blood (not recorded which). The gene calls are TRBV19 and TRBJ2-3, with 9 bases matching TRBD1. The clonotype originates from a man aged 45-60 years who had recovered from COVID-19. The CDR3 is CASSRGRTGVPTDTQYF. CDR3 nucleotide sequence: TGTGCCAGTAGTAGGGGCAGGACAGGGGTCCCCACAGATACGCAGTATTTT.